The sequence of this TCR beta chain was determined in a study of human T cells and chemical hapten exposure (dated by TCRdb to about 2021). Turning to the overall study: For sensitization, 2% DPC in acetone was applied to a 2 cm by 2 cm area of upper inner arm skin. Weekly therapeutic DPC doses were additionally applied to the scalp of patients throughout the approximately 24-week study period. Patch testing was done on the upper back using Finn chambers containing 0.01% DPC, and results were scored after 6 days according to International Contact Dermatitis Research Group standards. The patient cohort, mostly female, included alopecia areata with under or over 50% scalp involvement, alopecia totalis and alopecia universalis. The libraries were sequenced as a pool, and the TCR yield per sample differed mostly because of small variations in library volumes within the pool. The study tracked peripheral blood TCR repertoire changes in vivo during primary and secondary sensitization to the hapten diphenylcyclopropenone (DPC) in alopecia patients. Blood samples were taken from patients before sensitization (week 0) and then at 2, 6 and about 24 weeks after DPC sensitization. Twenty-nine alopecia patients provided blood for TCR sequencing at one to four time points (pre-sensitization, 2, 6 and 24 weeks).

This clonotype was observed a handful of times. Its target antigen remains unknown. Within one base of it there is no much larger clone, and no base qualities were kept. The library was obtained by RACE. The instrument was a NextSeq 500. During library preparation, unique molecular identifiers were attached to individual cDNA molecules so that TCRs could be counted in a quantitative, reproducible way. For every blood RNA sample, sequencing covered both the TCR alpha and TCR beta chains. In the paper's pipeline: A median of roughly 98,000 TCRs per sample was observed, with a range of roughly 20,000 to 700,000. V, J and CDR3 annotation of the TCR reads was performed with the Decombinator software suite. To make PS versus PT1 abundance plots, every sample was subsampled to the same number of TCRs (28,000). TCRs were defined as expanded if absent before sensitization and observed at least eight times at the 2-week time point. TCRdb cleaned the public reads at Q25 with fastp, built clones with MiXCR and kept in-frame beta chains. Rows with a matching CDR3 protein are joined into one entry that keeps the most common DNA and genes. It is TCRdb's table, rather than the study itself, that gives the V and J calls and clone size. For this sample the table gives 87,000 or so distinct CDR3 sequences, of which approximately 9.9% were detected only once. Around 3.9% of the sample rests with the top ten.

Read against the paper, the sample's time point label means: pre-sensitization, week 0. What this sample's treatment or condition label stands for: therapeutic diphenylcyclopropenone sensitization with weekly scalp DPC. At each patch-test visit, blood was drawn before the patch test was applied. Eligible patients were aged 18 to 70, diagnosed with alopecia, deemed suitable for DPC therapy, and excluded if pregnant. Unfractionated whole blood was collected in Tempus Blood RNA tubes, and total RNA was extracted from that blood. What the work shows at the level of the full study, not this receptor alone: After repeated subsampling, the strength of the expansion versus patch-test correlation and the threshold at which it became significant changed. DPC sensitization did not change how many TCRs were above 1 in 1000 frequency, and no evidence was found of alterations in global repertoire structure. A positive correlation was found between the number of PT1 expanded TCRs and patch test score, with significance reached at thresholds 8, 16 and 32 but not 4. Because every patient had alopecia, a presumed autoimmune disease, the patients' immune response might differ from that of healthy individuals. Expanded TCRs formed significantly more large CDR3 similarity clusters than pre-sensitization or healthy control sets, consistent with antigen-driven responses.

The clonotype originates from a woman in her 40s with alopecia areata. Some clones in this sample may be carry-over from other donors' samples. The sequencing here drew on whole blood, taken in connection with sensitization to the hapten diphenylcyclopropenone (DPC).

The CDR3 corresponds to CSVDSGLAGGKGQFF. The DNA is as follows: TGCAGCGTTGACTCGGGACTAGCGGGGGGCAAGGGGCAGTTCTTC. The V and J segments used are TRBV29-1 and TRBJ2-1; 15 bases in the middle match TRBD2. The CDR3 holds 15 amino acids from the cysteine to the phenylalanine. CDR3 DNA is the only sequence kept; it has 45 bases, read in frame from the first base. For CDR1 and CDR2, the germline V gene lists SQVTM and ANQGSEA. From V the trimming removes 3 bases and from J it removes 12 bases, while the gene matches leave 9 bases of the junction unaccounted for.